A single sample gave rise to the 29 T cell receptor beta chains below, sequenced in a study of T-cell reconstitution after alpha-beta-depleted transplantation in children. Researchers prepared the TCRbeta library using unique molecular identifiers, the study reports. TCRdb reanalysed the PCR reads using MiXCR and keeps one entry per CDR3 protein. The repertoire has 500,000 or so distinct CDR3 sequences, approximately 10% of them found once; the top ten carry 12% to 15%. This sample comprised PBMCs, mostly from graft donor cells, obtained 180 days after TCRalphabeta/CD19-depleted stem cell transplant. These receptors came from a female patient aged 2-10 years who had a stem cell transplant for aplastic anemia, so the T cells may come from the graft donor.

V and J are TRBV12-3 or TRBV12-4 and TRBJ2-2, with D perhaps given as TRBD1 or TRBD2 (5 bases each). CDR3 length: 15 residues. Trimming cost V 11 bases and J 3 bases, with 19 bases left between them. DNA for the CDR3: TGTGCCTCTAAAGCCGGGGCGTCGGACACCGGGGAGCTGTTTTTT. Its protein is CASKAGASDTGELFF.

The V call is TRBV5-6, the J call TRBJ2-5; 10 bases align to TRBD2. CDR3 length: 17 residues. Germline CDR1 and CDR2: SGHDT and YYEEEE. The ends lost 0 bases at V and 5 bases at J; junction bases unmatched: 10. The CDR3 coding sequence is TGTGCCAGCAGCTTGGCCTCTTTGAGCGGGAGGGTGGAGACCCAGTACTTC. Residues: CASSLASLSGRVETQYF.

Here the CDR3 reads CASSPRADTEAFF. CDR3 DNA: TGTGCCAGCAGTCCCCGGGCGGACACTGAAGCTTTCTTT. The J gene is TRBJ1-1, the V gene TRBV27; no reliable D call. Trimming removed 5 bases at V and 3 bases at J, with 10 bases between. In germline, CDR1 is MNHEY, CDR2 SMNVEV (reference sequence). This CDR3 is built from 13 residues.

This clonotype was detected many times. This chain uses TRBV5-6 with TRBJ2-3; 9 nucleotides align to TRBD2. The V gene's germline CDR1 is SGHDT and CDR2 YYEEEE. Trimming took 4 bases from V and 6 from J; bases not matched to a gene: 18. The length of the CDR3 is 18 residues. The CDR3 nucleotides read TGTGCCAGCAGCCATCTGTTTTATGCGGGAGGGCCAGGGGATACGCAGTATTTT. It is translated as CASSHLFYAGGPGDTQYF.

This clonotype was detected many times. The gene calls are TRBV11-2 and TRBJ2-5; TRBD2 might be the D (6 bases). CDR1 is SGHAT, CDR2 FQNNGV, per germline. Trimming removed 0 bases at V and 4 bases at J, with 18 bases between. The length of the CDR3 is 17 residues. Here the CDR3 DNA reads TGTGCCAGCAGCTTAGATCGACTAGTAGGGGTCCGAGAGACCCAGTACTTC. It is translated as CASSLDRLVGVRETQYF.

This clonotype has only a few counts. This chain joins TRBV28 and TRBJ2-1, with 11 bases aligning to TRBD2. After removal of 6 bases from V and 7 bases from J, the junction contained 11 bases not matched to a gene. This CDR3 has 16 residues. Germline CDR1 and CDR2: MDHEN and SYDVKM. The CDR3 loop reads CASSPTLSGRGNEQFF. The CDR3 bases are TGTGCCAGCAGCCCCACCCTTAGCGGGAGGGGAAATGAGCAGTTCTTC.

V is TRBV20-1 and J is TRBJ1-6; D unclear. Germline-derived CDR1 and CDR2 are DFQATT and SNEGSKA (reference sequence). Trimming shortened V by 3 bases and J by 3 bases, and 12 bases separated the two germline ends. The CDR3 runs to 15 residues. As DNA, the CDR3 is TGCAGTGCTAGCCACGGTTCCCACTATAATTCACCCCTCCACTTT. Protein: CSASHGSHYNSPLHF.

The sample holds a few counts of this clonotype. The V and J genes are TRBV20-1 and TRBJ1-3, with a tentative D call TRBD1 (5 bases). Trimming shortened V by 5 bases and J by 0 bases, and 14 bases separated the two germline ends. CDR3 length equals 15 residues. Germline V lookup: CDR1 DFQATT, CDR2 SNEGSKA (reference sequence). CDR3 DNA: TGCAGTGCTCTACGGGGCCGAAGCTCTGGAAACACCATATATTTT. Translating gives CSALRGRSSGNTIYF.

This sequence joins TRBV27 and TRBJ2-7, with D maybe TRBD1 (6 bases). Germline CDR1 reads MNHEY; CDR2 reads SMNVEV (reference sequence). Trimming pared 0 bases from V and 1 base from J, leaving 13 bases between. There are 16 residues in the CDR3. CDR3 bases: TGTGCCAGCAGTTTATCCGGACAGTTCTCATCCTACGAGCAGTACTTC. Its protein product is CASSLSGQFSSYEQYF.

This clonotype has just a few counts. The chain recombines TRBV5-1 with TRBJ2-1; D may correspond to TRBD1 or TRBD2 (5 bases each). V was cut by 0 bases and J by 7 bases, with 14 bases left in between. Germline-derived CDR1 and CDR2 are SGHRS and YFSETQ. The CDR3 contains 15 residues. The CDR3 DNA is TGCGCCAGCAGCTTGGTGGGGGACCCACGGAATGAGCAGTTCTTC. It encodes CASSLVGDPRNEQFF.

The chain combines TRBV30 with TRBJ2-1; maybe TRBD2 (5 bases). CDR1 and CDR2 from the germline V gene are GTSNPN and SVGIG (reference sequence). V gave up 0 bases and J gave up 4 bases, with 13 bases separating them. The CDR3 extends over 15 amino acids. The CDR3 DNA follows: TGTGCCTGGAGTGTACTAGGGCCTCGGTACAATGAGCAGTTCTTC. This encodes CAWSVLGPRYNEQFF. Filled out from reference TRBV30 and TRBJ2-1, the complete variable domain reads SQTIHQWPATLVQPVGSPLSLECTVEGTSNPNLYWYRQAAGRGLQLLFYSVGIGQISSEVPQNLSASRPQDRQFILSSKKLLLSDSGFYLCAWSVLGPRYNEQFFGPGTRLTVL.

V gene TRBV20-1 combines with J gene TRBJ2-6, with TRBD1 identical over 7 bases. The CDR3 runs to 18 residues. V gave up 6 bases and J gave up 1 base; unmatched junction bases: 15. Germline V gene lookup returns CDR1 DFQATT and CDR2 SNEGSKA (reference sequence). The CDR3 DNA is TGCAGTGCCCTCTCCCGGGACAGACCTTCTTCTGGGGCCAACGTCCTGACTTTC. This sequence encodes CSALSRDRPSSGANVLTF.

J is TRBJ2-1 and V is TRBV7-9; D remains ambiguous. Looked up from germline, CDR1 is SEHNR and CDR2 is FQNEAQ (reference sequence). The V end was cut by 6 bases, the J end by 0 bases, with 12 bases between. The CDR3 has 15 amino acids. The CDR3 nucleotides are TGTGCCAGCAGGCCGTCCGTTAGCTCCTACAATGAGCAGTTCTTC. As protein: CASRPSVSSYNEQFF.

This chain uses TRBV30 with TRBJ2-4, with D maybe TRBD2 (6 bases). The CDR3 runs to 15 residues. V was trimmed by 2 bases and J by 4 bases, leaving 15 bases between them. Germline assignment: CDR1 GTSNPN and CDR2 SVGIG (reference sequence). CDR3 region: CAWSHGGTLKNIQYF. The DNA for the CDR3 is TGTGCCTGGAGTCATGGGGGGACCTTGAAAAACATTCAGTACTTC.

V is TRBV6-5 and J is TRBJ1-3; D call uncertain. V lost 2 bases and J lost 0, with 11 bases in between. This CDR3 is built from 16 residues. Per germline, CDR1 MNHEY and CDR2 SVGAGI. As DNA, the CDR3 is TGTGCCAGCAGTTACAGACCGATAAACTCTGGAAACACCATATATTTT. Protein product: CASSYRPINSGNTIYF.

This clonotype was picked up many times. The rearrangement joins TRBV5-1 to TRBJ2-5; 14 bases line up with TRBD2. V lost 5 bases and J lost 5; bases outside the gene matches: 17. CDR1 is SGHRS and CDR2 is YFSETQ in the germline V gene. This CDR3 has 19 residues. DNA of the CDR3: TGCGCCAGCAGTAGGGCCCATCCGGGACTAGCGGGAGTTACGGAGACCCAGTACTTC. This gives the protein CASSRAHPGLAGVTETQYF.

This sequence joins TRBV3-1 and TRBJ1-4; D unresolved. Germline V gives CDR1 LGHDT, CDR2 YNNKEL (reference sequence). The CDR3 sequence is 13 residues long. Trimming removed 1 base at V and 7 bases at J, with 7 bases between. The CDR3 here is CASSQGDGEKLFF. Here the CDR3 DNA reads TGTGCCAGCAGCCAAGGGGATGGTGAAAAACTGTTTTTT. The full variable domain, with the rest looked up from reference TRBV3-1 and TRBJ1-4, is DTAVSQTPKYLVTQMGNDKSIKCEQNLGHDTMYWYKQDSKKFLKIMFSYNNKELIINETVPNRFSPKSPDKAHLNLHINSLELGDSAVYFCASSQGDGEKLFFGSGTQLSVL.

J is TRBJ2-1 and V is TRBV4-2; TRBD2 aligns across 12 bases. J lost 4 bases, V lost 2 bases, and 6 bases had no gene match. Germline assignment: CDR1 LGHNA and CDR2 YNFKEQ. This CDR3 contains 17 residues. CDR3 sequence: CASSQPPTSGGYNEQFF. The CDR3 coding sequence is TGTGCCAGCAGCCAACCGCCGACTAGCGGGGGTTACAATGAGCAGTTCTTC.

The CDR3 here is CSAPYSPAYNSPLHF. CDR3 bases: TGCAGTGCTCCGTACTCCCCGGCGTATAATTCACCCCTCCACTTT. The rearrangement joins TRBV20-1 to TRBJ1-6; unclear D gene. Trimming pared 5 bases from V and 4 bases from J, leaving 15 bases between. The CDR3 is 15 amino acids. CDR1 and CDR2 (germline): DFQATT, SNEGSKA (reference sequence).

This clonotype was recorded a few times. This sequence joins TRBV29-1 and TRBJ2-3; D unresolved. This CDR3 has 11 amino acids. Germline V lookup: CDR1 SQVTM, CDR2 ANQGSEA. CDR3 bases: TGCAGTCTGGCCCGCACAGATACGCAGTATTTT. Translating gives CSLARTDTQYF.

This rearrangement joins TRBV5-6 to TRBJ2-7; D is unclear. The V gene's germline CDR1 is SGHDT and CDR2 YYEEEE. The V end lost 4 bases, the J end lost 3 bases, and 8 bases lay between the germline ends. There are 12 residues in the CDR3. The CDR3 bases are TGTGCCAGCAGCGCCGCATACTACGAGCAGTACTTC. Encoded protein: CASSAAYYEQYF.

This clonotype was observed a few times. The J gene is TRBJ1-5, the V gene TRBV5-1, with TRBD1 matching 7 bases. This CDR3 is built from 15 residues. CDR1 SGHRS and CDR2 YFSETQ come from the germline V gene. V lost 4 bases, J lost 2 bases, and 6 bases stayed unmatched. The CDR3 sequence: CASSATGLGNQPQHF. The CDR3 DNA reads as TGCGCCAGCAGCGCGACAGGGTTGGGCAATCAGCCCCAGCATTTT.

The table lists this clonotype with a few counts. The rearrangement joins TRBV27 to TRBJ2-5; 14 bases align to TRBD2. The length of the CDR3 is 18 residues. Germline V gene lookup returns CDR1 MNHEY and CDR2 SMNVEV (reference sequence). Germline trimming cut 1 base from V and 4 bases from J; bases unmatched to any gene: 8. CDR3 in DNA: TGTGCCAGCAGTTTATGGCCGGGACTAGCGGGAGCCTCAGAGACCCAGTACTTC. It encodes CASSLWPGLAGASETQYF.

The gene calls are TRBV2 and TRBJ2-3; 7 nucleotides line up with TRBD2. V was clipped by 7 bases and J by 3 bases; unmatched bases: 16. This CDR3 is 17 amino acids long. The germline V gene has CDR1 SNHLY and CDR2 FYNNEI. CDR3 residues: CASTTTKRDRGTDTQYF. The CDR3 coding sequence is TGTGCCAGCACGACCACAAAGCGGGACCGTGGTACAGATACGCAGTATTTT.

V usage is TRBV30 and J usage is TRBJ2-1; TRBD2 aligns across 13 bases. Germline CDR1 and CDR2: GTSNPN and SVGIG (reference sequence). Trimming removed 5 bases from V and 4 bases from J; junction bases left unmatched: 8. CDR3 size: 16 residues. The CDR3 is CAWDLGLAGRYNEQFF. The CDR3 region has the DNA TGTGCCTGGGACCTGGGACTAGCGGGAAGATACAATGAGCAGTTCTTC.

As to this clonotype: The junction differs from germline at one of its ends, possibly a read error. The rearrangement links TRBV20-1 to TRBJ2-1, with TRBD2 identical over 15 bases. CDR1 is DFQATT, CDR2 SNEGSKA, per germline (reference sequence). The CDR3 loop spans 14 amino acids. The CDR3 loop is CSARTSGRGNEQLF. The CDR3 nucleotides are TGCAGTGCTCGGACTAGCGGGAGGGGGAATGAGCAGTTGTTC.

This clonotype was detected many times. The V gene is TRBV7-2, the J gene TRBJ1-4, with 9 bases that match TRBD1. The CDR3 covers 19 residues. The germline V gene encodes CDR1 SGHTA and CDR2 FQGNSA. J gave up 3 bases and V 3 bases, and 14 bases lay outside the gene matches. This CDR3 reads CASSLVGTGRGKANEKLFF. As DNA, the CDR3 is TGTGCCAGCAGCTTGGTGGGGACAGGGAGAGGGAAGGCTAATGAAAAACTGTTTTTT.

The table lists this clonotype with a few counts. V gene TRBV7-8 combines with J gene TRBJ2-7, with a weak D call TRBD1 (6 bases). V dropped 5 bases and J dropped 6 bases, with 20 bases sitting between them. Germline CDR1 reads SGHVS; CDR2 reads FQNEAQ. There are 15 residues in the CDR3. The CDR3 spells CASSLPLTGSGEQYF. The CDR3 bases are TGTGCCAGCAGCCTCCCCCTAACAGGGTCTGGCGAGCAGTACTTC.

This chain connects TRBV20-1 to TRBJ1-1; 7 bases match TRBD1. V dropped 3 bases and J dropped 5; count of bases not matched to a gene: 15. Germline V lookup: CDR1 DFQATT, CDR2 SNEGSKA (reference sequence). The CDR3 is made up of 16 amino acids. CDR3 loop: CSARGDREGAGTEAFF. CDR3 nucleotide sequence: TGCAGTGCTAGGGGAGACAGGGAGGGCGCTGGAACTGAAGCTTTCTTT.